This is a list of T cell receptor beta chains from one sample in a study of graft-versus-host responses after intestinal transplantation. This table comes from immunoSEQ multiplex PCR, and its TCRdb copy is limited to in-frame clones, with some not included. The table lists fewer than 150,000 clones, about 92% of them singletons. These TCRs' antigens remain unknown. The specimen was unstimulated CD4+ T cells sorted from spleen or lymph node cells, collected before intestinal transplant. The receptors shown here come from a human donor who received an intestinal transplant. Both conserved end residues are part of each CDR3. Each record gives: D gene, CDR3 length, J gene, clone size, V gene, CDR3 DNA, CDR3 protein. A D gene is named only where the DNA matches it firmly. Expanded clones get a size class; other rows say once, few or many, or leave the size out.

D gene: TRBD1; CDR3 length: 15; J gene: TRBJ1-5; clone size: .; V gene: TRBV2; CDR3 DNA: TGTGCCAGCAGCCTACAGGGGGTTAGCAATCAGCCCCAGCATTTT; CDR3 protein: CASSLQGVSNQPQHF
D gene: .; CDR3 length: 16; J gene: TRBJ2-7; clone size: once; V gene: TRBV6-1; CDR3 DNA: TGTGCCAGCAGTGAAGGAAGGGGAGGAAGGCTAGACGAGCAGTACTTC; CDR3 protein: CASSEGRGGRLDEQYF
D gene: .; CDR3 length: 14; J gene: TRBJ2-5; clone size: .; V gene: TRBV5-6; CDR3 DNA: TGTGCCAGCAGCTTAACAGGGCGAGGAGAGACCCAGTACTTC; CDR3 protein: CASSLTGRGETQYF
D gene: TRBD2; CDR3 length: 12; J gene: TRBJ2-7; clone size: .; V gene: TRBV29-1; CDR3 DNA: TGCAGCGTTGACAGCGGGGGGGCCGGGCAGTACTTC; CDR3 protein: CSVDSGGAGQYF
D gene: .; CDR3 length: 16; J gene: TRBJ2-3; clone size: .; V gene: TRBV5-1; CDR3 DNA: TGCGCCAGCAGCAGGGCTTACGGGGAAACCCCAGATACGCAGTATTTT; CDR3 protein: CASSRAYGETPDTQYF
D gene: .; CDR3 length: 12; J gene: TRBJ2-3; clone size: .; V gene: TRBV5-1; CDR3 DNA: TGCGCCAGCAGCTTGGATCAAGATACGCAGTATTTT; CDR3 protein: CASSLDQDTQYF
D gene: TRBD1; CDR3 length: 17; J gene: TRBJ2-3; clone size: .; V gene: TRBV18; CDR3 DNA: TGTGCCAGCTCACCCAACATCGGGACAGGGTATGCAGATACGCAGTATTTT; CDR3 protein: CASSPNIGTGYADTQYF
D gene: .; CDR3 length: 15; J gene: TRBJ2-4; clone size: .; V gene: TRBV19; CDR3 DNA: TGTGCCAGTAGTATAGGGGGGGTGGACAAAAACATTCAGTACTTC; CDR3 protein: CASSIGGVDKNIQYF
D gene: TRBD2; CDR3 length: 14; J gene: TRBJ2-3; clone size: .; V gene: TRBV5-6; CDR3 DNA: TGTGCCAGCAGCTTGGGCGGGGGGGCAGATACGCAGTATTTT; CDR3 protein: CASSLGGGADTQYF
D gene: .; CDR3 length: 14; J gene: TRBJ1-2; clone size: .; V gene: TRBV5-1; CDR3 DNA: TGCGCCAGCAGCTATGAGGTATCGGACTATGGCTACACCTTC; CDR3 protein: CASSYEVSDYGYTF
D gene: TRBD2; CDR3 length: 13; J gene: TRBJ2-2; clone size: .; V gene: TRBV11-2; CDR3 DNA: TGTGCCAGCAGCATAGGACTAGTCGAGGAGCTGTTTTTT; CDR3 protein: CASSIGLVEELFF
D gene: .; CDR3 length: 10; J gene: TRBJ2-7; clone size: once; V gene: TRBV5-1; CDR3 DNA: TGCGCCAGCAGCTTCCGGGCTAGCCCCTTC; CDR3 protein: CASSFRASPF
D gene: .; CDR3 length: 13; J gene: TRBJ1-1; clone size: .; V gene: TRBV7-3; CDR3 DNA: TGTGCCAGCAGCTTACTGCGGGAGACTGAAGCTTTCTTT; CDR3 protein: CASSLLRETEAFF
D gene: .; CDR3 length: 11; J gene: TRBJ2-3; clone size: .; V gene: TRBV1; CDR3 DNA: TGCACCAGCAGCTCGGGACTAGAGCAGTATTTT; CDR3 protein: CTSSSGLEQYF
D gene: TRBD1; CDR3 length: 15; J gene: TRBJ1-6; clone size: .; V gene: TRBV6-5; CDR3 DNA: TGTGCCAGCGGCGTACAGGGGACCTATAATTCACCTCTCCACTTT; CDR3 protein: CASGVQGTYNSPLHF
D gene: TRBD1; CDR3 length: 14; J gene: TRBJ1-1; clone size: once; V gene: TRBV6-6; CDR3 DNA: TGTGCCAGCAGTTACTCCCGGGACAGTCATGAAGCTTTCTTT; CDR3 protein: CASSYSRDSHEAFF
D gene: .; CDR3 length: 15; J gene: TRBJ2-6; clone size: .; V gene: TRBV6-6; CDR3 DNA: TGTGCCAGCAGTCCAGGGGACGCCGGGGCCAACGTCCTGACTTTC; CDR3 protein: CASSPGDAGANVLTF
D gene: TRBD2; CDR3 length: 14; J gene: TRBJ2-1; clone size: .; V gene: TRBV9; CDR3 DNA: TGTGCCAGCAGCAAGACTAGCGGGGGGGGTGAGCAGTTCTTC; CDR3 protein: CASSKTSGGGEQFF
D gene: TRBD1; CDR3 length: 14; J gene: TRBJ1-2; clone size: .; V gene: TRBV6-5; CDR3 DNA: TGTGCCAGCAGCCCCCGGGACAGGGGCCATGGCTACACCTTC; CDR3 protein: CASSPRDRGHGYTF
D gene: .; CDR3 length: 13; J gene: TRBJ1-5; clone size: .; V gene: TRBV6-5; CDR3 DNA: TGTGCCAGCAGTTACTCTCCGGGTCAGCCCCAGCATTTT; CDR3 protein: CASSYSPGQPQHF
D gene: .; CDR3 length: 12; J gene: TRBJ2-3; clone size: .; V gene: TRBV4-1; CDR3 DNA: TGCGCCAGCAGCCAAGTCGCAGATACGCAGTATTTT; CDR3 protein: CASSQVADTQYF
D gene: .; CDR3 length: 14; J gene: TRBJ2-1; clone size: .; V gene: TRBV5-1; CDR3 DNA: TGCGCCAGCAGCTTGGCTTCGGGGGTGCATGAGCAGTTCTTC; CDR3 protein: CASSLASGVHEQFF
D gene: TRBD1; CDR3 length: 15; J gene: TRBJ1-5; clone size: .; V gene: TRBV6-1; CDR3 DNA: TGTGCCAGCACAGGGGGCTTAGGGAGCAATCAGCCCCAGCATTTT; CDR3 protein: CASTGGLGSNQPQHF
D gene: TRBD2; CDR3 length: 16; J gene: TRBJ2-3; clone size: .; V gene: TRBV7-2; CDR3 DNA: TGTGCCAGCAGCCCTATGGAGGGACTACCCCCAGATACGCAGTATTTT; CDR3 protein: CASSPMEGLPPDTQYF
D gene: .; CDR3 length: 13; J gene: TRBJ2-5; clone size: .; V gene: TRBV5-4; CDR3 DNA: TGTGCCAGCCGAATAGGGCTACAAGAGACCCAGTACTTC; CDR3 protein: CASRIGLQETQYF
D gene: TRBD2; CDR3 length: 15; J gene: TRBJ2-1; clone size: .; V gene: TRBV6-4; CDR3 DNA: TGTGCCAGCAGTGTACTAGCGGGGGGGACGGATGAGCAGTTCTTC; CDR3 protein: CASSVLAGGTDEQFF
D gene: .; CDR3 length: 14; J gene: TRBJ2-5; clone size: .; V gene: TRBV4-1; CDR3 DNA: TGCGCCAGCAGCCAAGGGCAGGACCAAGAGACCCAGTACTTC; CDR3 protein: CASSQGQDQETQYF
D gene: .; CDR3 length: 15; J gene: TRBJ2-7; clone size: .; V gene: TRBV10-1; CDR3 DNA: TGCGCCAGCAGTGAGTCGTCGGCGGGGATAAGCGAGCAGTACTTC; CDR3 protein: CASSESSAGISEQYF
D gene: .; CDR3 length: 13; J gene: TRBJ1-2; clone size: .; V gene: TRBV30; CDR3 DNA: TGTGCCTGGGTCCCACGGCCTAACTATGGCTACACCTTC; CDR3 protein: CAWVPRPNYGYTF
D gene: .; CDR3 length: 14; J gene: TRBJ1-1; clone size: .; V gene: TRBV30; CDR3 DNA: TGTGCCTGGAGTGTAGAGGGTAGAGACACTGAAGCTTTCTTT; CDR3 protein: CAWSVEGRDTEAFF
D gene: .; CDR3 length: 14; J gene: TRBJ1-5; clone size: .; V gene: TRBV6-5; CDR3 DNA: TGTGCCAGCAGTTCCCAAGTGGGGGGGTCGCCCCAGCATTTT; CDR3 protein: CASSSQVGGSPQHF
D gene: TRBD2; CDR3 length: 15; J gene: TRBJ2-7; clone size: .; V gene: TRBV7-9; CDR3 DNA: TGTGCCAGCAGCTCGGGACTAGCGGGGGGCTACGAGCAGTACTTC; CDR3 protein: CASSSGLAGGYEQYF
D gene: .; CDR3 length: 14; J gene: TRBJ2-7; clone size: once; V gene: TRBV5-1; CDR3 DNA: TGCGCCAGCAGCTTGGAGACACGCGCCTACGAGCAGTACTTC; CDR3 protein: CASSLETRAYEQYF
D gene: TRBD1; CDR3 length: 15; J gene: TRBJ2-7; clone size: .; V gene: TRBV14; CDR3 DNA: TGTGCCAGCAGCCAGACAGGGGAGGTGGTAAACGAGCAGTACTTC; CDR3 protein: CASSQTGEVVNEQYF
D gene: .; CDR3 length: 16; J gene: TRBJ1-5; clone size: .; V gene: TRBV6-1; CDR3 DNA: TGTGCCAGCAGTGAAGCCCCCGGGGGGCGCAATCAGCCCCAGCATTTT; CDR3 protein: CASSEAPGGRNQPQHF
D gene: TRBD2; CDR3 length: 18; J gene: TRBJ2-7; clone size: .; V gene: TRBV7-9; CDR3 DNA: TGTGCCAGCAGCTTAGTGCGGACTAGCGGGGGAGGTGGCTACGAGCAGTACTTC; CDR3 protein: CASSLVRTSGGGGYEQYF
D gene: .; CDR3 length: 11; J gene: TRBJ2-7; clone size: once; V gene: TRBV19; CDR3 DNA: TGTGCCAGTAGTATGACCAACGTGCAGTACTTC; CDR3 protein: CASSMTNVQYF
D gene: .; CDR3 length: 11; J gene: TRBJ2-7; clone size: .; V gene: TRBV10-3; CDR3 DNA: TGTGCCATCAGTGAGGGAGGGGAGCAGTACTTC; CDR3 protein: CAISEGGEQYF
D gene: .; CDR3 length: 12; J gene: TRBJ1-5; clone size: .; V gene: TRBV30; CDR3 DNA: TGTGCCTGGAACTCGGGGGGCCAGCCCCAGCATTTT; CDR3 protein: CAWNSGGQPQHF
D gene: .; CDR3 length: 14; J gene: TRBJ2-1; clone size: .; V gene: TRBV11-3; CDR3 DNA: TGTGCCAGCAGCCTACCTACCCCGTGGAATGAGCAGTTCTTC; CDR3 protein: CASSLPTPWNEQFF
D gene: .; CDR3 length: 14; J gene: TRBJ2-7; clone size: .; V gene: TRBV25-1; CDR3 DNA: TGTGCCAGCAATCCTACAGGGTCCTCCTACGAGCAGTACTTC; CDR3 protein: CASNPTGSSYEQYF
D gene: TRBD2; CDR3 length: 16; J gene: TRBJ2-3; clone size: .; V gene: TRBV5-1; CDR3 DNA: TGCGCCAGCAGCTTGGGGGGACTAGCGGGCACAGATACGCAGTATTTT; CDR3 protein: CASSLGGLAGTDTQYF
D gene: .; CDR3 length: 14; J gene: TRBJ2-7; clone size: .; V gene: TRBV10-3; CDR3 DNA: TGTGCCATCAGGTCCGGGACCGGATCCTACGAGCAGTACTTC; CDR3 protein: CAIRSGTGSYEQYF
D gene: .; CDR3 length: 15; J gene: TRBJ2-1; clone size: .; V gene: TRBV9; CDR3 DNA: TGTGCCAGCCAGCCCTACCGTGGCTCCTACAATGAGCAGTTCTTC; CDR3 protein: CASQPYRGSYNEQFF
D gene: .; CDR3 length: 15; J gene: TRBJ2-2; clone size: .; V gene: TRBV6-5; CDR3 DNA: TGTGCCAGCAGCAGTGTTAGGAGGAACACCGGGGAGCTGTTTTTT; CDR3 protein: CASSSVRRNTGELFF
D gene: .; CDR3 length: 13; J gene: TRBJ1-2; clone size: .; V gene: TRBV4-1; CDR3 DNA: TGCGCCAGCAGCCAAGATACGGGGACGGCCTACACCTTC; CDR3 protein: CASSQDTGTAYTF
D gene: .; CDR3 length: 13; J gene: TRBJ2-1; clone size: once; V gene: TRBV13; CDR3 DNA: TGTGCCAGCAGCTTTCTACAGGGCCATGAGCAGTTCTTC; CDR3 protein: CASSFLQGHEQFF
D gene: .; CDR3 length: 14; J gene: TRBJ1-1; clone size: .; V gene: TRBV12-5; CDR3 DNA: TGTGCTAGTGGTTTTAGCGGGGGATTAACTGAAGCTTTCTTT; CDR3 protein: CASGFSGGLTEAFF
D gene: .; CDR3 length: 15; J gene: TRBJ2-2; clone size: .; V gene: TRBV7-7; CDR3 DNA: TGTGCCAGCAGCTTGGACAACGCGAACACCGGGGAGCTGTTTTTT; CDR3 protein: CASSLDNANTGELFF